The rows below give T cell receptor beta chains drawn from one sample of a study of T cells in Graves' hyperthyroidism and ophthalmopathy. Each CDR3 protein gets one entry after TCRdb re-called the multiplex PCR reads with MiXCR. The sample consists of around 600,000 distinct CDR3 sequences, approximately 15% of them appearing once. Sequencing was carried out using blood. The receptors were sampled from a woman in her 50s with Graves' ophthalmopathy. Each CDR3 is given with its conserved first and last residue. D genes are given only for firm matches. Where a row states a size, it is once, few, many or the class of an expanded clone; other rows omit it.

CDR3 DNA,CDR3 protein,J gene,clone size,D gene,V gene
TGCAGCGTGGGAGACAGGGCAGGGGAAAAACTGTTTTTT,CSVGDRAGEKLFF,TRBJ1-4,-,TRBD1,TRBV29-1
TGTGCCAGTAGTCTACTAGCGGGAGCCCCAACAGATACGCAGTATTTT,CASSLLAGAPTDTQYF,TRBJ2-3,few,TRBD2,TRBV19
TGTGCCAGCACAGGGCAGCTCTCTGGAAACACCATATATTTT,CASTGQLSGNTIYF,TRBJ1-3,many,-,TRBV2
TGTGCCAGCAGGAGACCCGAAAATGAGCAGTTCTTC,CASRRPENEQFF,TRBJ2-1,many,-,TRBV6-2/TRBV6-3
TGTGCCAGCTCACCAACAACAGGGGCATCCAGAAACACCATATATTTT,CASSPTTGASRNTIYF,TRBJ1-3,few,TRBD1,TRBV18
TGTGCCAGCAGCCAAGATTTGGGAGCATTAAACATTCAGTACTTC,CASSQDLGALNIQYF,TRBJ2-4,many,-,TRBV3-1
TGTGCCAGCAGTTACTCGAGTAGGGGGGAGCAGTACTTC,CASSYSSRGEQYF,TRBJ2-7,-,-,TRBV6-2/TRBV6-3
TGTGCCACCAGTGGGGAGCGCGATGAGCAGTTCTTC,CATSGERDEQFF,TRBJ2-1,-,-,TRBV24-1
TGCGCCAGCAGCTCAAACAGGGACTATGGCTACACCTTC,CASSSNRDYGYTF,TRBJ1-2,many,-,TRBV5-1
TGTGCCAGTAGTAAATTGCGGGGGGCTAATGAAAAACTGTTTTTT,CASSKLRGANEKLFF,TRBJ1-4,few,-,TRBV19
TGTGCCAGCAGTTCTGTCGCGGGGATCGAAAATGAGCAGTTCTTC,CASSSVAGIENEQFF,TRBJ2-1,many,-,TRBV12-3/TRBV12-4
TGTGCCAGCTCACCACGTCCGAGCACAGATACGCAGTATTTT,CASSPRPSTDTQYF,TRBJ2-3,many,-,TRBV18
TGTGCCAGCAGCTTCCTCCTAGCGGGAGTGCATGAGCAGTTCTTC,CASSFLLAGVHEQFF,TRBJ2-1,-,TRBD2,TRBV7-6